This passage covers 3 T cell receptor beta chains from one sample sequenced in a study of blood T cell repertoires in COVID-19. Libraries were prepared by immunoSEQ multiplex PCR; TCRdb keeps only in-frame clonotypes and omits some of them. This table holds about 210,000 clones, about four fifths found once. The sample comprised peripheral blood. These receptors were obtained from a man aged 55 to 70 with acute or convalescent COVID-19.

V and J are TRBV9 and TRBJ1-1; perhaps TRBD1 as D (6 bases). This CDR3 is built from 13 residues. Germline CDR1 SGDLS, CDR2 YYNGEE. Trimming shortened V by 4 bases and J by 5 bases, and 12 bases separated the two germline ends. The chain's CDR3 is CASSSGVGTEAFF. CDR3 DNA: TGTGCCAGCAGCTCAGGGGTGGGGACTGAAGCTTTCTTT. Full variable domain (rest looked up from reference TRBV9 and TRBJ1-1): DSGVTQTPKHLITATGQRVTLRCSPRSGDLSVYWYQQSLDQGLQFLIQYYNGEERAKGNILERFSAQQFPDLHSELNLSSLELGDSALYFCASSSGVGTEAFFGQGTRLTVV.

This sequence joins TRBV27 and TRBJ1-1, with 9 bases that match TRBD1. This CDR3 is built from 13 residues. With 0 bases clipped from V and 7 bases from J, the junction kept 0 bases outside the gene matches. The germline CDR1 and CDR2 sequences are MNHEY and SMNVEV (reference sequence). The CDR3 sequence is CASSLSGQGEAFF. CDR3 coding DNA: TGTGCCAGCAGTTTATCGGGACAGGGTGAAGCTTTCTTT.

The V and J genes are TRBV6-6 and TRBJ1-5, with 7 bases fitting TRBD1. CDR1 is MNHNY, CDR2 SVGAGI, per germline (reference sequence). CDR3 length: 18 amino acids. With V trimmed by 5 bases and J by 5 bases, 18 bases remained unmatched. The CDR3 region is CASSPDARTGLGYQPQHF. The CDR3 nucleotides are TGTGCCAGCAGTCCAGACGCCCGGACAGGTTTAGGCTATCAGCCCCAGCATTTT.